One T cell receptor beta chain is described in this entry. This CDR3 comprises 13 residues. The data were obtained in a study of glioma-infiltrating T cells after dendritic cell vaccination. Study context: Autologous tumor lysate was loaded overnight onto monocyte-derived dendritic cells grown approximately seven days with IL-4 and GM-CSF.

Sequencing used immunoSEQ multiplex PCR; TCRdb keeps in-frame clones, though not all of them. The sample carries tens of thousands of clones, approximately 89% recorded once. Time point meaning: after dendritic cell vaccination, including at tumor progression/relapse. The input for sequencing was blood, taken after dendritic cell vaccination. The V call is TRBV21-1, the J call TRBJ2-5; the table calls TRBD1, which could not be checked here. TRBV21-1 is termed a pseudogene. The TCR sequence derives from a human donor with glioblastoma. CDR3 region: CARHCRDSETQYF. Written as DNA, the CDR3 is TGTGCCAGGCATTGCCGGGACAGCGAGACCCAGTACTTC.